The 21 T cell receptor beta chains below were found in one sample sequenced in a study of OX40 agonist ivuxolimab in advanced cancers. TCRdb's copy holds only in-frame clones and misses some; the assay was immunoSEQ multiplex PCR. Here the sample spans some 45,000 clones, roughly 80% being singletons. Source: CD4+ or CD8+ T cells sorted from blood, taken in a trial of the OX40 agonist ivuxolimab. Receptor source: an adult with an advanced solid tumor such as melanoma, head and neck, liver or kidney cancer.

This chain links TRBV5-6 with TRBJ2-7; tentative D call: TRBD1 (5 bases). Germline values: CDR1 SGHDT, CDR2 YYEEEE. V gave up 4 bases and J gave up 1 base, with 6 bases separating them. This CDR3 comprises 12 residues. CDR3 region: CASSGASYEQYF. The CDR3 region has the DNA TGTGCCAGCAGCGGGGCATCCTACGAGCAGTACTTC.

The chain employs TRBV25-1 and TRBJ2-1; maybe TRBD2 (5 bases). The CDR3 sequence is 13 residues long. Germline CDR1 is MGHDK and CDR2 is SYGVNS. V gave up 5 bases and J gave up 6 bases, with 11 bases separating them. CDR3 residues: CASSFAGLNEQFF. CDR3 nucleotides: TGTGCCAGCAGTTTCGCGGGTCTCAATGAGCAGTTCTTC.

The chain is built from TRBV30 and TRBJ1-3, with 7 bases lining up with TRBD1. The CDR3 spans 16 residues. Trimming took 1 base from V and 4 from J; bases not matched to a gene: 10. CDR1 and CDR2 from the germline V gene are GTSNPN and SVGIG (reference sequence). This CDR3 reads CAWSGGKTGAGNTIYF. The CDR3, as DNA: TGTGCCTGGAGTGGGGGAAAAACAGGGGCCGGAAACACCATATATTTT.

This clone was counted only a few times. CDR3 loop: CASSQERGLAGYNEQFF. For the CDR3, the DNA is TGCGCCAGCAGCCAAGAGAGGGGGTTAGCGGGATACAATGAGCAGTTCTTC. The rearrangement links TRBV4-1 to TRBJ2-1, with TRBD2 identical over 8 bases. This CDR3 is 17 amino acids long. Germline CDR1 and CDR2: MGHRA and YSYEKL. Germline trimming cut 0 bases from V and 4 bases from J; bases unmatched to any gene: 8.

The rearrangement links TRBV12-5 to TRBJ2-2; TRBD1 aligns across 7 bases. Per the germline V gene, CDR1 is LGHNT and CDR2 is FRNRAP. The length of the CDR3 is 16 residues. V trimming: 1 base; J trimming: 0 bases; junction bases outside the gene matches: 2. The DNA of the CDR3 is TGTGCTAGTGGTTTGGGACAGGGCGCGAACACCGGGGAGCTGTTTTTT. Translation gives CASGLGQGANTGELFF.

This chain uses TRBV2 with TRBJ2-7, with 9 bases that match TRBD1. This CDR3 has 15 residues. CDR1 is SNHLY and CDR2 is FYNNEI in the germline V gene. J was trimmed by 4 bases and V by 4 bases; bases with no gene match: 8. The CDR3, as DNA: TGTGCCAGCAGTGGACCCACAGGGGGCGTTTACGAGCAGTACTTC. Amino acids: CASSGPTGGVYEQYF.

The chain joins TRBV28 to TRBJ1-2; no definite D call. V lost 5 bases to trimming and J lost 2 bases, with 9 bases between them. Germline loops: CDR1 MDHEN, CDR2 SYDVKM. The CDR3 totals 13 residues. The CDR3 spells CASSARMNYGYTF. In DNA, the CDR3 is TGTGCCAGCAGTGCCCGGATGAACTATGGCTACACCTTC.

This clone came up a few times. The chain employs TRBV2 and TRBJ1-5, with TRBD1 matching 9 bases. From germline, CDR1 is SNHLY and CDR2 FYNNEI. The junction had 8 bases not matched to a gene; V was cut back by 7 bases and J by 4 bases. CDR3 size: 15 residues. CDR3 loop: CASNAGQGRNQPQHF. The CDR3 region has the DNA TGTGCCAGCAACGCCGGACAGGGGCGAAATCAGCCCCAGCATTTT. Full variable domain (remainder filled in from reference TRBV2 and TRBJ1-5): EPEVTQTPSHQVTQMGQEVILRCVPISNHLYFYWYRQILGQKVEFLVSFYNNEISEKSEIFDDQFSVERPDGSNFTLKIRSTKLEDSAMYFCASNAGQGRNQPQHFGDGTRLSIL.

The chain is built from TRBV11-2 and TRBJ2-1, with TRBD1 matching over 10 bases. Trimming removed 1 base from V and 5 bases from J; junction bases left unmatched: 8. This CDR3 has 17 amino acids. The germline V gene encodes CDR1 SGHAT and CDR2 FQNNGV. CDR3 DNA sequence: TGTGCCAGCAGCTTAGTTGGGACAGGGGCTGCGCACAATGAGCAGTTCTTC. Amino acid sequence: CASSLVGTGAAHNEQFF.

The J gene is TRBJ2-7, the V gene TRBV5-1, with TRBD1 matching 9 bases. V lost 3 bases, J lost 4 bases, and 5 bases stayed unmatched. Germline V gene data show CDR1 as SGHRS and CDR2 as YFSETQ. CDR3 size: 14 residues. DNA of the CDR3: TGCGCCAGCAGCTCCCCGGGACAGGGTTACGAGCAGTACTTC. Translated: CASSSPGQGYEQYF.

V usage is TRBV7-8 and J usage is TRBJ1-1; 10 positions match TRBD1. Germline CDR1 is SGHVS and CDR2 is FQNEAQ. The CDR3 is 16 amino acids. The trim removed 3 bases at V and 0 bases at J, leaving 4 bases unmatched. This CDR3 reads CASSFRDRGMNTEAFF. In nucleotides, the CDR3 is TGTGCCAGCAGCTTTCGGGACAGGGGTATGAACACTGAAGCTTTCTTT.

The chain joins TRBV27 to TRBJ2-7; 7 nucleotides agree with TRBD2. The length of the CDR3 is 15 residues. The J segment lost 0 bases and the V segment lost 7 bases, leaving 9 bases of the junction unmatched. Germline lookup yields CDR1 MNHEY and CDR2 SMNVEV (reference sequence). The CDR3 nucleotides are TGTGCCAGCAAGACCTTAGCGGGTGACTCCTACGAGCAGTACTTC. This codes for CASKTLAGDSYEQYF.

This chain joins TRBV2 and TRBJ2-7; unclear D gene. Germline lookup yields CDR1 SNHLY and CDR2 FYNNEI. This CDR3 comprises 12 residues. V lost 8 bases and J lost 4, with 12 bases in between. The CDR3 DNA follows: TGTGCCAGCGGTCAGGTAGAATACGAGCAGTACTTC. Residues: CASGQVEYEQYF.

The chain combines TRBV28 with TRBJ2-6, with D maybe TRBD2 (6 bases). V shed 6 bases and J shed 2 bases, with 11 bases lying between them. Germline V gives CDR1 MDHEN, CDR2 SYDVKM. This CDR3 comprises 15 residues. Written as DNA, the CDR3 is TGTGCCAGCAGCGGCGGGGTCGCTGGGGCCAACGTCCTGACTTTC. This translates into CASSGGVAGANVLTF.

The chain joins TRBV6-4 to TRBJ2-5; the D is unclear. The V end lost 0 bases, the J end lost 4 bases, and 6 bases lay between the germline ends. Germline V gives CDR1 MRHNA, CDR2 SNTAGT. The CDR3 loop spans 13 amino acids. CDR3 DNA sequence: TGTGCCAGCAGTGACTCTCCTGGAGAGACCCAGTACTTC. It is translated as CASSDSPGETQYF.

The chain links TRBV2 to TRBJ1-1, with 7 positions matching TRBD1. CDR3 size: 14 residues. CDR1 is SNHLY and CDR2 is FYNNEI in the germline V gene. V shed 6 bases and J 2 bases; nucleotides not matched to a gene: 6. The CDR3 DNA reads TGTGCCAGCAGGACAGGGTTGGTAAACACTGAAGCTTTCTTT. It is translated as CASRTGLVNTEAFF.

The V gene is TRBV11-2, the J gene TRBJ2-1, with D possibly TRBD2 on 6 matching bases. Germline CDR1 SGHAT, CDR2 FQNNGV. V was clipped by 5 bases and J by 7 bases, with 18 bases between them. This CDR3 region has 15 residues. The CDR3 is CASSPRRGFRNEQFF. DNA of the CDR3: TGTGCCAGCAGCCCTCGACGGGGGTTTCGGAATGAGCAGTTCTTC.

The chain has TRBV28 and TRBJ2-6; D uncertain. Germline V gene sequence: CDR1 MDHEN, CDR2 SYDVKM. The CDR3 has 15 residues. Trimming left V 5 bases short and J 2 bases short, with 10 bases between. CDR3 sequence: CASSRRRAGANVLTF. CDR3 nucleotide sequence: TGTGCCAGCAGTCGCCGCCGGGCTGGGGCCAACGTCCTGACTTTC.

The chain combines TRBV5-1 with TRBJ2-1; perhaps D is TRBD1 or TRBD2 (5 bases each). Germline V gene sequence: CDR1 SGHRS, CDR2 YFSETQ. CDR3 length: 15 residues. Between the trimmed V and J ends, which lost 4 bases and 7 bases, there was a span of 18 bases. The CDR3 here is CASSLGTRPENEQFF. The CDR3 DNA reads TGCGCCAGCAGCCTCGGGACCCGCCCGGAAAATGAGCAGTTCTTC.

This clone has just a few counts. The chain is built from TRBV9 and TRBJ1-2; D is possibly TRBD1 (5 bases). The V end lost 0 bases, the J end lost 7 bases, and 13 bases lay between the germline ends. CDR3 length equals 14 residues. CDR1 SGDLS and CDR2 YYNGEE come from the germline V gene. The CDR3 coding sequence is TGTGCCAGCAGCGTAGGCAGGAGGGGCGGTGGCTACACCTTC. Protein sequence: CASSVGRRGGGYTF.

The chain couples TRBV19 to TRBJ2-7, with TRBD1 matching 7 bases. Germline CDR1 reads LNHDA; CDR2 reads SQIVND (reference sequence). The CDR3 is made up of 17 amino acids. With 5 bases clipped from V and 5 bases from J, the junction kept 18 bases outside the gene matches. Here the CDR3 reads CASSHTRELDRLHEQYF. The CDR3, as DNA: TGTGCCAGTAGTCACACCCGGGAATTGGACAGGCTCCACGAGCAGTACTTC.